These 19 T cell receptor beta chains were sequenced from one sample in a study of shared clonotypes between healthy human individuals (dated by TCRdb to 2019 to 2021). The method was the immunoSEQ multiplex PCR assay. The clones in this table, taken by TCRdb from immuneACCESS, are in-frame only. Not every clone is retained; where verified, under half of the shortfall comes from an unresolved V gene, and the cause of the rest is unknown. The sample table lists about 2.4 million clones, approximately 92% of them with a count of one. The ten largest clonotypes hold 0.13% to 0.15% of the sample. The sequencing sample was made of naive CD4+ T cells sorted from blood. The cell subset or site label for this specimen denotes: CD45RA+ positively selected. The receptor set was obtained from a man aged 18 to 29 in good health.

The genes are TRBV7-9 and TRBJ2-5; 11 bases match TRBD1. The CDR3 consists of 17 residues. Germline trimming cut 3 bases from V and 2 bases from J; bases unmatched to any gene: 8. Germline CDR1 and CDR2: SEHNR and FQNEAQ (reference sequence). The CDR3 region is CASSLDRGLTPQETQYF. The CDR3 DNA is TGTGCCAGCAGCTTGGACAGGGGGCTGACCCCGCAAGAGACCCAGTACTTC.

The CDR3 loop is CASSVGSQETQYF. In nucleotides, the CDR3 is TGTGCCAGCAGCGTAGGATCACAAGAGACCCAGTACTTC. The V gene is TRBV7-9, the J gene TRBJ2-5; D gene uncertain. Trimming pared 5 bases from V and 2 bases from J, leaving 9 bases between. Germline CDR1 SEHNR, CDR2 FQNEAQ (reference sequence). The CDR3 runs to 13 residues.

The chain employs TRBV10-3 and TRBJ2-7, with 7 bases matching TRBD1. V dropped 6 bases and J dropped 6; count of bases not matched to a gene: 11. The CDR3 consists of 14 residues. Germline V CDR1 and CDR2: ENHRY, SYGVKD. The CDR3 loop is CAIRTLTGLGEQYF. The CDR3 region has the DNA TGTGCCATCAGGACACTGACAGGGCTTGGCGAGCAGTACTTC.

This clone was detected only once. This chain connects TRBV29-1 to TRBJ2-1; TRBD1 agrees at 10 bases. This CDR3 is built from 15 residues. Looked up from germline, CDR1 is SQVTM and CDR2 is ANQGSEA. J was trimmed by 5 bases and V by 4 bases; bases with no gene match: 8. CDR3 sequence: CSVAPGDRGNNEQFF. In nucleotides, the CDR3 is TGCAGCGTTGCCCCAGGGGACAGGGGCAACAATGAGCAGTTCTTC.

The genes are TRBV4-1 and TRBJ1-4; 8 positions agree with TRBD1. CDR3 size: 16 residues. Germline V gene sequence: CDR1 MGHRA, CDR2 YSYEKL. V shed 3 bases, J shed 3 bases, and the junction held 6 bases outside the gene matches. The CDR3 sequence is CASSQRPGQANEKLFF. The CDR3 coding sequence is TGCGCCAGCAGCCAGAGACCGGGACAGGCTAATGAAAAACTGTTTTTT.

Turning to this clone: This sample includes further DNA sequences coding for the same CDR3. The rearrangement joins TRBV5-1 to TRBJ2-1; no definite D call. There are 13 residues in the CDR3. V lost 1 base, J lost 4 bases, and 6 bases lay in between. Germline V lookup: CDR1 SGHRS, CDR2 YFSETQ. In nucleotides, the CDR3 is TGCGCCAGCAGCTTGTCCGGTTACAATGAGCAGTTCTTC. This encodes CASSLSGYNEQFF.

The chain couples TRBV5-6 to TRBJ2-1, with D maybe TRBD2 (6 bases). This CDR3 region has 15 residues. Trimming pared 0 bases from V and 9 bases from J, leaving 16 bases between. Germline CDR1 SGHDT, CDR2 YYEEEE. The CDR3 sequence is CASSLELGGWGEQFF. DNA for the CDR3: TGTGCCAGCAGCTTGGAACTCGGGGGATGGGGTGAGCAGTTCTTC.

V and J are TRBV30 and TRBJ1-3; D is uncertain. CDR1 and CDR2 from the germline V gene are GTSNPN and SVGIG (reference sequence). The CDR3 extends over 14 amino acids. V lost 1 base and J 0 bases, leaving 7 bases between the germline ends. The CDR3: CAWSGLISGNTIYF. The CDR3 region has the DNA TGTGCCTGGAGTGGACTGATCTCTGGAAACACCATATATTTT. Full variable domain (outside the CDR3, taken from reference TRBV30 and TRBJ1-3): SQTIHQWPATLVQPVGSPLSLECTVEGTSNPNLYWYRQAAGRGLQLLFYSVGIGQISSEVPQNLSASRPQDRQFILSSKKLLLSDSGFYLCAWSGLISGNTIYFGEGSWLTVV.

The CDR3 region is CASSELWNYGYTF. CDR3 bases: TGCGCCAGCAGTGAGTTATGGAACTATGGCTACACCTTC. V is TRBV10-2 and J is TRBJ1-2; D gene ambiguous. Trimming shortened V by 1 base and J by 2 bases, and 5 bases separated the two germline ends. This CDR3 has 13 amino acids. Germline assignment: CDR1 WSHSY and CDR2 SAAADI.

The chain recombines TRBV20-1 with TRBJ2-1; tentative D call: TRBD2 (5 bases). The germline V gene encodes CDR1 DFQATT and CDR2 SNEGSKA (reference sequence). The ends were cut back, 6 bases at V and 15 bases at J, with 15 bases in the middle. The CDR3 is 10 amino acids. CDR3 in DNA: TGCAGTGCCGGGGAGCAGGCTCCGTTCTTC. It encodes CSAGEQAPFF.

The J gene is TRBJ2-1, the V gene TRBV19; a weak D match, TRBD1 (6 bases). CDR1 LNHDA and CDR2 SQIVND come from the germline V gene (reference sequence). V lost 9 bases, J lost 8 bases, and 20 bases lay in between. This CDR3 is built from 14 residues. This CDR3 is CASAGQLERDEQFF. In nucleotides, the CDR3 is TGTGCCAGCGCAGGACAGCTAGAACGGGATGAGCAGTTCTTC.

Points on this clone: The sample contains more than one DNA sequence encoding this CDR3. This sequence joins TRBV11-2 and TRBJ2-7, with D hard to call. V lost 4 bases and J lost 2, with 6 bases in between. The CDR3 is made up of 12 amino acids. CDR1 and CDR2 (germline): SGHAT, FQNNGV. CDR3 nucleotide sequence: TGTGCCAGCAGCTCCTCCCCCTACGAGCAGTACTTC. Translation gives CASSSSPYEQYF.

V gene TRBV7-9 combines with J gene TRBJ1-2; 7 bases line up with TRBD1. Germline assignment: CDR1 SEHNR and CDR2 FQNEAQ (reference sequence). The V segment lost 0 bases and the J segment 8 bases; nucleotides outside the gene matches: 9. The CDR3 sequence is 15 residues long. The CDR3 region has the DNA TGTGCCAGCAGCTTAGCGCGAGGGGACAGTGACGGCTACACCTTC. It specifies CASSLARGDSDGYTF.

On this clone: Within the sample, other DNA sequences also encode this same CDR3. The chain is built from TRBV6-6 and TRBJ2-3; D is possibly TRBD1 or TRBD2 (5 bases each). V was pared by 5 bases and J by 1 base, with 7 bases between. The length of the CDR3 is 13 residues. CDR1 MNHNY and CDR2 SVGAGI come from the germline V gene (reference sequence). CDR3 region: CASSRDGTDTQYF. CDR3 DNA: TGTGCCAGCAGTCGGGACGGCACAGATACGCAGTATTTT.

A note on this clone: Other nucleotide sequences from this sample produce the same CDR3. V is TRBV6-1 and J is TRBJ1-5; D unresolved. Trimming shortened V by 1 base and J by 6 bases, and 10 bases separated the two germline ends. Germline-derived CDR1 and CDR2 are MNHNS and SASEGT. The CDR3 sequence is 14 residues long. CDR3 region: CASSEGAGGQPQHF. The CDR3 DNA follows: TGTGCCAGCAGTGAAGGGGCAGGAGGTCAGCCCCAGCATTTT.

A remark on this clone: The same CDR3 also results from other DNA sequences found in this sample. This sequence joins TRBV4-3 and TRBJ2-6; D gene uncertain. From germline, CDR1 is LGHNA and CDR2 YSLEER. Trimming took 1 base from V and 0 from J, leaving 4 bases between them. This CDR3 comprises 15 residues. The CDR3 DNA is TGCGCCAGCAGCCAAGGGGGCTCTGGGGCCAACGTCCTGACTTTC. It yields the protein CASSQGGSGANVLTF.

The gene calls are TRBV19 and TRBJ1-2; tentatively, D is TRBD1 (5 bases). CDR3 length: 15 amino acids. Trimming took off 4 bases at V and 4 bases at J, with 16 bases between the two ends. The germline gives CDR1 LNHDA, CDR2 SQIVND (reference sequence). The CDR3 loop is CASSRGDPSTYGYTF. CDR3 nucleotides: TGTGCCAGTAGTAGAGGGGACCCCAGCACCTATGGCTACACCTTC.

The chain has TRBV6-1 and TRBJ2-3; TRBD1 aligns across 10 bases. Germline CDR1 MNHNS, CDR2 SASEGT. The CDR3 has 14 amino acids. Germline trimming cut 8 bases from V and 4 bases from J; bases unmatched to any gene: 6. CDR3: CASLTGGSADTQYF. The CDR3 DNA reads TGTGCCAGCTTGACAGGGGGCTCTGCAGATACGCAGTATTTT.

The V and J genes are TRBV5-1 and TRBJ2-7; 7 bases align to TRBD1. Germline trimming cut 4 bases from V and 3 bases from J; bases unmatched to any gene: 10. Per germline, CDR1 SGHRS and CDR2 YFSETQ. The CDR3 covers 15 residues. The CDR3 nucleotides read TGCGCCAGCAGCCGAAATTATGACAGGGACTACGAGCAGTACTTC. Its translation: CASSRNYDRDYEQYF.